The clone carrying this TCR beta chain was detected a few times. The sample belongs to a study of human T cells and chemical hapten exposure. This sample's time point: patch test 1, 2 weeks after DPC sensitization. Noted treatment: therapeutic diphenylcyclopropenone sensitization with weekly scalp DPC. This CDR3 spans 16 amino acids. Trimming left V 1 base short and J 2 bases short, with 16 bases between. Germline CDR1 and CDR2: SGHRS and YFSETQ. TCRdb re-derived calls from the RACE reads in MiXCR, one entry per CDR3 protein. The sample lists approximately 110,000 distinct CDR3 sequences, approximately 10% occurring once.

The clonotype comes from a woman aged 40 to 50 with alopecia areata. Some clones in this sample may be carry-over from other donors' samples. The chain uses TRBV5-1 and TRBJ2-7; D is possibly TRBD1 (5 bases). The sample consisted of whole blood, taken in connection with sensitization to the hapten diphenylcyclopropenone (DPC). The CDR3, as DNA: TGCGCCAGCAGCTTGAATCCAGACAGCCGTACCTACGAGCAGTACTTC. Protein sequence: CASSLNPDSRTYEQYF.